Described below is a single T cell receptor (beta chain) sequence and its context. Profiling relied on immunoSEQ multiplex PCR, and the TCRdb table lists in-frame clones only, not all of them. The sample has 75,000 to 95,000 clones, approximately 95% seen once. This specimen comes from a study of technical replicates of blood from several donors. V lost 0 bases to trimming and J lost 4 bases, with 9 bases between them. The germline gives CDR1 MNHEY, CDR2 SMNVEV (reference sequence). This CDR3 has 14 amino acids. The source is a human donor in good health. Material for sequencing was T cells isolated from PBMCs. The chain is built from TRBV27 and TRBJ1-2, with D perhaps matching TRBD1 (5 bases). The chain's CDR3 is CASSLSGGGYGYTF. As DNA, the CDR3 is TGTGCCAGCAGTTTATCGGGGGGGGGCTATGGCTACACCTTC.